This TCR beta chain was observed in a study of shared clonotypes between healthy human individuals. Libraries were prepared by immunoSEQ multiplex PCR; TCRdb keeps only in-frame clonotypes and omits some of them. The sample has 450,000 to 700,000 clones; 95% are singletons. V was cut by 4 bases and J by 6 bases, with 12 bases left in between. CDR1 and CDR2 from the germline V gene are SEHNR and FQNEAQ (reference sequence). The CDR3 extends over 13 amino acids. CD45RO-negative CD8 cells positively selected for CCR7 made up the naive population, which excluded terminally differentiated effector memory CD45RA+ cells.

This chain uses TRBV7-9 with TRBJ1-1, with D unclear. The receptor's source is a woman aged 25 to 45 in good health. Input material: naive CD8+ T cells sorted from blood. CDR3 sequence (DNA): TGTGCCAGCAGCTCGGGCGAGCGTCCTGAAGCTTTCTTT. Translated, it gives CASSSGERPEAFF.